This T cell receptor beta chain is from a study of blood T cell repertoires in COVID-19. The repertoire was sequenced with immunoSEQ multiplex PCR; TCRdb's copy has only in-frame clones and lacks some. The sample lists 200,000 to 250,000 clones, 82% occurring once. The material sequenced was peripheral blood. This receptor was obtained from a woman in her 70s with COVID-19, enrolled during active disease.

The CDR3 here is CASSTRGSSYEQYF. The DNA of the CDR3 is TGTGCCAGCAGCACCAGGGGTTCCTCCTACGAGCAGTACTTC. J is TRBJ2-7 and V is TRBV11-3; weak D call: TRBD1 (6 bases). The V end lost 5 bases, the J end lost 0 bases, and 11 bases lay between the germline ends. Germline CDR1 SGHNT, CDR2 YENEEA. The CDR3 contains 14 residues.